Sequencing of this T cell receptor (beta chain) was carried out in a study of cytomegalovirus exposure and HLA in healthy donors. Looking at the study overall: Inside one of the first data releases sat around 86 million unique TCRs taken from HLA-typed donors. General observations from the study: Presence/absence results assume similar sequencing depth per donor, which may not hold. Per a later analysis, 15,000 to 20,000 TCR beta sequences showed association with HLA alleles at 0.05 false discovery rate. Common viral pathogens were later found to be apparently linked to several of the most significant clusters.

A note on this clone: The target antigen is unknown.

CDR1 is GTSNPN and CDR2 is SVGIG in the germline V gene (reference sequence). Deletions cut 0 bases from V and 4 bases from J, with 8 bases between. CDR3 size: 13 residues. PCR primers comprised 60 Vbeta and 13 Jbeta primers. Some clones are missing from TCRdb's copy, which holds only in-frame ones; the method was immunoSEQ multiplex PCR. Here the sample spans roughly 200,000 clones, just over 75% being singletons. The sequencing input was PBMCs. V and J are TRBV30 and TRBJ2-3; D perhaps matches TRBD2 (5 bases). This TCR was recovered from an older woman in good health and CMV-seropositive. CDR3 nucleotides: TGTGCCTGGAGTGTCAAAGCGGCAGATACGCAGTATTTT. This encodes CAWSVKAADTQYF. The full variable domain, completed using reference TRBV30 and TRBJ2-3, is SQTIHQWPATLVQPVGSPLSLECTVEGTSNPNLYWYRQAAGRGLQLLFYSVGIGQISSEVPQNLSASRPQDRQFILSSKKLLLSDSGFYLCAWSVKAADTQYFGPGTRLTVL.